These 32 T cell receptor beta chains share one sample of origin, sequenced in a study of shared clonotypes between healthy human individuals. This table comes from immunoSEQ multiplex PCR, and its TCRdb copy is limited to in-frame clones, with some not included. Altogether 400,000 to 600,000 clones are present, about 80% being singletons, with the ten largest covering about an eighth. The sample was PBMCs. These TCRs come from a woman aged 40 to 50 in good health. Some clones in this sample may be carry-over from other donors' samples.

The J gene is TRBJ2-1, the V gene TRBV7-2; TRBD2 aligns across 7 bases. Germline V gives CDR1 SGHTA, CDR2 FQGNSA. With 2 bases clipped from V and 9 bases from J, the junction kept 7 bases outside the gene matches. This CDR3 region has 14 residues. The CDR3 DNA is TGTGCCAGCAGCTTACCCAGCGGGGCTTTTGAGCAGTTCTTC. The encoded protein is CASSLPSGAFEQFF.

This chain links TRBV14 with TRBJ2-5, with 11 bases identical to TRBD2. The CDR3 is 15 residues long. The J segment lost 5 bases and the V segment lost 1 base, leaving 3 bases of the junction unmatched. Germline CDR1 and CDR2: SGHDN and FVKESK. The CDR3 sequence is CASSQGLAGFETQYF. CDR3 DNA: TGTGCCAGCAGCCAAGGACTAGCGGGATTCGAGACCCAGTACTTC.

The chain recombines TRBV5-4 with TRBJ2-1, with D maybe TRBD1 (6 bases). V dropped 3 bases and J dropped 10 bases, with 14 bases sitting between them. Germline CDR1 is SGHNT and CDR2 is YYREEE (reference sequence). This CDR3 is built from 13 residues. The CDR3 protein is CASSSDRDTEQFF. The CDR3 DNA reads as TGTGCCAGCAGCTCTGACCGGGACACCGAGCAGTTCTTC.

The chain joins TRBV29-1 to TRBJ2-3; D is possibly TRBD1 or TRBD2 (5 bases each). The CDR3 is 13 amino acids. V lost 6 bases to trimming and J lost 2 bases, with 12 bases between them. Germline CDR1 and CDR2: SQVTM and ANQGSEA. The CDR3 DNA reads as TGCAGCGTCACCGGGACGAACACAGATACGCAGTATTTT. Translating gives CSVTGTNTDTQYF.

The chain combines TRBV5-1 with TRBJ1-4; 7 bases agree with TRBD1. The V gene end was trimmed by 3 bases and the J gene end by 5 bases; junction bases not matched to a gene: 7. Germline V lookup: CDR1 SGHRS, CDR2 YFSETQ. The CDR3 spans 15 residues. The CDR3 nucleotides are TGCGCCAGCAGCTCGGGGACAGTATCGAATGAAAAACTGTTTTTT. This translates into CASSSGTVSNEKLFF.

V is TRBV7-2 and J is TRBJ2-5, with TRBD2 matching 7 bases. Germline loops: CDR1 SGHTA, CDR2 FQGNSA. This CDR3 comprises 14 residues. The junction had 11 bases not matched to a gene; V was cut back by 8 bases and J by 5 bases. The CDR3 loop is CASAGLEIGETQYF. The CDR3 bases are TGTGCCAGCGCTGGACTAGAAATAGGGGAGACCCAGTACTTC.

The chain recombines TRBV15 with TRBJ2-5; no clear D. This CDR3 region has 15 residues. The germline V and J ends were trimmed by 5 bases and 4 bases, with 17 bases remaining between them. In germline, CDR1 is LNHNV, CDR2 YYDKDF (reference sequence). The DNA of the CDR3 is TGTGCCACCAGCGGACCGGACCAAGTGGGAGAGACCCAGTACTTC. It specifies CATSGPDQVGETQYF.

The chain uses TRBV28 and TRBJ2-1; 8 positions agree with TRBD2. V was clipped by 6 bases and J by 6 bases; unmatched bases: 13. The CDR3 runs to 16 residues. The germline V gene encodes CDR1 MDHEN and CDR2 SYDVKM. The CDR3 protein is CASRSLKREKGNEQFF. In DNA, the CDR3 is TGTGCCAGCAGATCCCTAAAGCGGGAGAAAGGCAATGAGCAGTTCTTC.

This chain links TRBV27 with TRBJ2-5; 9 bases fit TRBD1. Germline CDR1 and CDR2: MNHEY and SMNVEV (reference sequence). Trimming took 6 bases from V and 7 from J; bases not matched to a gene: 6. The CDR3 totals 13 residues. CDR3 sequence: CASSDRGYGTQYF. The CDR3 DNA is TGTGCCAGCAGCGACAGGGGGTATGGGACCCAGTACTTC.

The rearrangement links TRBV4-3 to TRBJ2-3; D remains ambiguous. V lost 2 bases, J lost 1 base, and 10 bases lay in between. CDR1 and CDR2 from the germline V gene are LGHNA and YSLEER. This CDR3 spans 15 amino acids. The CDR3 sequence is CASSQSSRGTDTQYF. CDR3 in DNA: TGCGCCAGCAGCCAAAGTTCGCGAGGCACAGATACGCAGTATTTT.

The genes are TRBV9 and TRBJ2-1; tentative D call: TRBD2 (5 bases). The ends were cut back, 3 bases at V and 8 bases at J, with 18 bases in the middle. This CDR3 spans 15 amino acids. The germline V gene has CDR1 SGDLS and CDR2 YYNGEE. This chain's CDR3 is CASSGPSTLNHEQFF. The DNA for the CDR3 is TGTGCCAGCAGCGGGCCTAGCACCCTTAACCATGAGCAGTTCTTC.

The chain is built from TRBV7-9 and TRBJ1-5; 7 bases match TRBD1. The ends lost 5 bases at V and 5 bases at J; junction bases unmatched: 6. Germline V gives CDR1 SEHNR, CDR2 FQNEAQ (reference sequence). CDR3 size: 14 residues. The CDR3 sequence is CASSQGGNYQPQHF. CDR3 bases: TGTGCCAGCAGCCAAGGGGGCAACTATCAGCCCCAGCATTTT.

This clone occurred once. This sequence joins TRBV7-9 and TRBJ2-7; the D gene is possibly TRBD1 (7 bases). The CDR3 spans 14 residues. The germline gives CDR1 SEHNR, CDR2 FQNEAQ (reference sequence). V lost 4 bases to trimming and J lost 5 bases, with 15 bases between them. CDR3 DNA: TGTGCCAGCAGCTCCCCCAGGGGGGCCCACGAGCAGTACTTC. The encoded protein is CASSSPRGAHEQYF.

The chain combines TRBV15 with TRBJ2-2; 8 bases align to TRBD1. V was clipped by 4 bases and J by 2 bases; unmatched bases: 6. Germline CDR1 and CDR2: LNHNV and YYDKDF (reference sequence). The CDR3 consists of 16 residues. DNA for the CDR3: TGTGCCACCAGCACGAGACAGGGGATTAACACCGGGGAGCTGTTTTTT. Its protein is CATSTRQGINTGELFF.

This clone was picked up one time. V is TRBV5-1 and J is TRBJ2-7; D is ambiguous. Trimming pared 4 bases from V and 5 bases from J, leaving 13 bases between. This CDR3 is built from 13 residues. Germline CDR1 SGHRS, CDR2 YFSETQ. For the CDR3, the DNA is TGCGCCAGCAGCGCATCATTACTCCACGAGCAGTACTTC. This encodes CASSASLLHEQYF. Together with reference TRBV5-1 and TRBJ2-7, the CDR3 gives the full variable domain: KAGVTQTPRYLIKTRGQQVTLSCSPISGHRSVSWYQQTPGQGLQFLFEYFSETQRNKGNFPGRFSGRQFSNSRSEMNVSTLELGDSALYLCASSASLLHEQYFGPGTRLTVT.

The CDR3 DNA follows: TGTGCCAGCAGGCGCGATACAGGGGGCGCGTCTGGCTACACCTTC. As protein: CASRRDTGGASGYTF. V gene TRBV11-2 combines with J gene TRBJ1-2; 9 positions match TRBD1. V was clipped by 6 bases and J by 7 bases; unmatched bases: 12. There are 15 residues in the CDR3. The germline V gene has CDR1 SGHAT and CDR2 FQNNGV.

The chain has TRBV6-6 and TRBJ1-2; 8 nucleotides agree with TRBD1. V trimming: 5 bases; J trimming: 2 bases; junction bases outside the gene matches: 7. The CDR3 runs to 15 residues. In germline, CDR1 is MNHNY, CDR2 SVGAGI (reference sequence). CDR3 region: CASSQETGVNYGYTF. The CDR3 bases are TGTGCCAGCAGTCAGGAGACAGGGGTAAACTATGGCTACACCTTC.

V is TRBV5-1 and J is TRBJ2-5, with D hard to call. CDR1 and CDR2 (germline): SGHRS, YFSETQ. Between the trimmed V and J ends, which lost 0 bases and 1 base, there was a span of 7 bases. The CDR3 contains 14 residues. The CDR3, as DNA: TGCGCCAGCAGCTTGGAAAATACCCAAGAGACCCAGTACTTC. Translation gives CASSLENTQETQYF.

This chain links TRBV6-5 with TRBJ2-5, with D possibly matching TRBD2 (6 bases). This CDR3 contains 15 residues. The V gene lost 2 bases and the J gene lost 4 bases, with 14 bases spanning the gap. Germline lookup yields CDR1 MNHEY and CDR2 SVGAGI. The CDR3 nucleotides read TGTGCCAGCAGTTACAGCGTGGAGGGTGGAGAGACCCAGTACTTC. Its translation is CASSYSVEGGETQYF.

This chain connects TRBV11-1 to TRBJ2-1, with D possibly TRBD2 on 5 matching bases. Germline V lookup: CDR1 SGHAT, CDR2 FQDESV (reference sequence). Trimming cost V 2 bases and J 4 bases, with 18 bases left between them. This CDR3 has 17 amino acids. The CDR3 reads CASSLSEPWPGYNEQFF. CDR3 in DNA: TGTGCCAGCAGCTTATCGGAGCCTTGGCCGGGATACAATGAGCAGTTCTTC. The complete variable domain, with remaining parts taken from reference TRBV11-1 and TRBJ2-1, reads EAEVAQSPRYKITEKSQAVAFWCDPISGHATLYWYRQILGQGPELLVQFQDESVVDDSQLPKDRFSAERLKGVDSTLKIQPAELGDSAMYLCASSLSEPWPGYNEQFFGPGTRLTVL.

This clone is a singleton in its sample. This may stem from a read error, because a much larger clone lies one nucleotide away. The chain has TRBV4-1 and TRBJ2-7, with D perhaps matching TRBD1 or TRBD2 (5 bases each). CDR1 MGHRA and CDR2 YSYEKL come from the germline V gene. This CDR3 contains 13 residues. The CDR3 sequence: CTSSPGAAYEQYF. The CDR3 DNA sequence: TGCACCAGCAGTCCCGGGGCAGCCTACGAGCAGTACTTC.

The V and J genes are TRBV7-2 and TRBJ2-3, with TRBD2 as a possible D gene (6 bases). The CDR3 is made up of 16 amino acids. Germline-derived CDR1 and CDR2 are SGHTA and FQGNSA. V was shortened by 5 bases and J by 0 bases, with 15 bases between the two germline ends. In nucleotides, the CDR3 is TGTGCCAGCAGCATAAACCCGGGACTTAGCACAGATACGCAGTATTTT. Encoded protein: CASSINPGLSTDTQYF.

The chain joins TRBV19 to TRBJ1-2; the D gene is possibly TRBD1 (5 bases). V gave up 8 bases and J gave up 3 bases, with 16 bases separating them. The CDR3 consists of 14 residues. Germline V lookup: CDR1 LNHDA, CDR2 SQIVND (reference sequence). The CDR3 nucleotides are TGTGCCAGTCAAGGTGGGGCAGGACACTATGGCTACACCTTC. Translation: CASQGGAGHYGYTF.

The CDR3 DNA reads TGCGCCAGCAGCTTGGATCCGGACTACCAAGAGACCCAGTACTTC. Protein: CASSLDPDYQETQYF. The rearrangement joins TRBV5-1 to TRBJ2-5; the D gene is possibly TRBD2 (5 bases). V was cut by 0 bases and J by 0 bases, with 9 bases left in between. Looked up from germline, CDR1 is SGHRS and CDR2 is YFSETQ. This CDR3 has 15 residues.

This sequence joins TRBV18 and TRBJ2-4, with TRBD1 matching 12 bases. V lost 3 bases to trimming and J lost 7 bases; unmatched junction nucleotides: 1. Germline V lookup: CDR1 KGHSH, CDR2 LQKENI. The CDR3 covers 14 residues. CDR3 coding DNA: TGTGCCAGCTCACCCGGGACAGGGGGCAACATTCAGTACTTC. This sequence encodes CASSPGTGGNIQYF. The whole variable domain, remainder taken from reference TRBV18 and TRBJ2-4, is NAGVMQNPRHLVRRRGQEARLRCSPMKGHSHVYWYRQLPEEGLKFMVYLQKENIIDESGMPKERFSAEFPKEGPSILRIQQVVRGDSAAYFCASSPGTGGNIQYFGAGTRLSVL.

The chain uses TRBV4-1 and TRBJ2-2; D is perhaps TRBD1 or TRBD2 (5 bases each). The CDR3 is 15 amino acids. Trimming left V 5 bases short and J 2 bases short, with 12 bases between. The germline V gene encodes CDR1 MGHRA and CDR2 YSYEKL. CDR3 residues: CASSVPGRNTGELFF. CDR3 nucleotides: TGCGCCAGCAGCGTCCCGGGACGAAACACCGGGGAGCTGTTTTTT.

Only one count was recorded for this clone. The V call is TRBV29-1, the J call TRBJ1-5; D is perhaps TRBD1 (6 bases). V gave up 4 bases and J gave up 2 bases, with 9 bases separating them. Germline V lookup: CDR1 SQVTM, CDR2 ANQGSEA. The CDR3 length is 13 residues. The CDR3 DNA reads as TGCAGCGTTGGCGGGGGCCGCAATCAGCCCCAGCATTTT. Its translation is CSVGGGRNQPQHF. The variable domain in full, with the rest retrieved from reference TRBV29-1 and TRBJ1-5, is SAVISQKPSRDICQRGTSLTIQCQVDSQVTMMFWYRQQPGQSLTLIATANQGSEATYESGFVIDKFPISRPNLTFSTLTVSNMSPEDSSIYLCSVGGGRNQPQHFGDGTRLSIL.

The chain carries TRBV19 and TRBJ2-3, with D possibly matching TRBD2 (6 bases). CDR3 length: 13 residues. The V gene's germline CDR1 is LNHDA and CDR2 SQIVND (reference sequence). V was pared by 4 bases and J by 8 bases, with 13 bases between. The CDR3 DNA reads TGTGCCAGTAGTACCGGAGGGCCGGGTACGCAGTATTTT. It codes for CASSTGGPGTQYF. Based on the CDR3 plus reference TRBV19 and TRBJ2-3, the full variable domain is DGGITQSPKYLFRKEGQNVTLSCEQNLNHDAMYWYRQDPGQGLRLIYYSQIVNDFQKGDIAEGYSVSREKKESFPLTVTSAQKNPTAFYLCASSTGGPGTQYFGPGTRLTVL.

This chain connects TRBV4-2 to TRBJ2-1; 7 nucleotides align to TRBD2. After removal of 6 bases from V and 9 bases from J, the junction contained 11 bases not matched to a gene. The CDR3 is made up of 14 amino acids. Germline V lookup: CDR1 LGHNA, CDR2 YNFKEQ. The CDR3 coding sequence is TGTGCCAGCAGGATAACGGGAGGCGACGTTGAGCAGTTCTTC. This gives the protein CASRITGGDVEQFF.

This clone was counted a few times. The genes are TRBV12-5 and TRBJ2-3; unclear D gene. Germline CDR1 and CDR2: LGHNT and FRNRAP. The CDR3 has 15 residues. Trimming took 3 bases from V and 1 from J, leaving 11 bases between them. CDR3 coding DNA: TGTGCTAGTGGTTTTGGGGTCACAGGCACAGATACGCAGTATTTT. It codes for CASGFGVTGTDTQYF.

Concerning this clone: At one end the junction does not follow the germline gene, possibly because of a read error. CDR3 in amino acids: CASSPGQGASNEQFF. CDR3 in DNA: TGTGCTAGCAGCCCTGGACAGGGGGCGAGTAATGAGCAGTTCTTC. The chain links TRBV7-7 to TRBJ2-1; 11 bases align to TRBD1. The CDR3 totals 15 residues. Per germline, CDR1 SSHAT and CDR2 FNYEAQ (reference sequence). The variable domain in full, completed from reference TRBV7-7 and TRBJ2-1, reads GAGVSQSPRYKVTKRGQDVTLRCDPISSHATLYWYQQALGQGPEFLTYFNYEAQPDKSGLPSDRFSAERPEGSISTLTIQRTEQRDSAMYRCASSPGQGASNEQFFGPGTRLTVL.

The chain recombines TRBV2 with TRBJ1-5, with D possibly matching TRBD1 (6 bases). Germline V gene data show CDR1 as SNHLY and CDR2 as FYNNEI. The CDR3 runs to 16 residues. Trimming pared 4 bases from V and 0 bases from J, leaving 13 bases between. In DNA, the CDR3 is TGTGCCAGCAGTGTTAGGGGGATTCATAGCAATCAGCCCCAGCATTTT. Translation gives CASSVRGIHSNQPQHF.